This T cell receptor (beta chain) originates from a study of cytomegalovirus exposure and HLA in healthy donors. Looking at the study overall: Previous work identified 117 million unique TCR beta sequences from around 200 million T cells. Study-wide findings and caveats: There were a few CMV-associated chains whose specificity for CMV antigens was confirmed in vitro. When presence/absence was analysed, sequencing depth was taken to be roughly uniform across donors.

The junction had 11 bases not matched to a gene; V was cut back by 6 bases and J by 3 bases. The CDR3 is 18 amino acids. CDR1 SNHLY and CDR2 FYNNEI come from the germline V gene. The PCR had 60 Vbeta and 13 Jbeta primers. Some clones are missing from TCRdb's copy, which holds only in-frame ones; the method was immunoSEQ multiplex PCR. The sample lists about 210,000 clones; 79% were seen once. On this clone: Its antigen is unidentified.

The chain combines TRBV2 with TRBJ2-1; TRBD2 aligns across 13 bases. Sample: PBMCs. The origin of this receptor is a male donor in good health and CMV-seropositive. CDR3 in amino acids: CASSAHPGTSGIYNEQFF. The CDR3 DNA reads as TGTGCCAGCAGCGCCCATCCCGGGACTAGCGGGATCTACAATGAGCAGTTCTTC.